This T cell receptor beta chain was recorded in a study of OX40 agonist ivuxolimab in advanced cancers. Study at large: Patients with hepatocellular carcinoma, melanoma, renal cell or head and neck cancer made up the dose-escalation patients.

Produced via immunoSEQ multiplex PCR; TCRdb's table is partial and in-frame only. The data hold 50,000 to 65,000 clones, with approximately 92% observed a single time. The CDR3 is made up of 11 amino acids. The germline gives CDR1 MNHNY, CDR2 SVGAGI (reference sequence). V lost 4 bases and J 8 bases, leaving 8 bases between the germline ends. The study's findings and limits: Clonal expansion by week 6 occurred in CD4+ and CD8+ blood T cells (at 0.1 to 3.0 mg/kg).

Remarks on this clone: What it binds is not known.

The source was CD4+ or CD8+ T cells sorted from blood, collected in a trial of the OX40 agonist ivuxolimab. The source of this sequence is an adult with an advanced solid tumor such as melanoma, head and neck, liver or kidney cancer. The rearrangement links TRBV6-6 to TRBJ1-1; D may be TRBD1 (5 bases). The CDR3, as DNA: TGTGCCAGCAGTTTAGCAGGGGAAGCTTTCTTT. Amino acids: CASSLAGEAFF.